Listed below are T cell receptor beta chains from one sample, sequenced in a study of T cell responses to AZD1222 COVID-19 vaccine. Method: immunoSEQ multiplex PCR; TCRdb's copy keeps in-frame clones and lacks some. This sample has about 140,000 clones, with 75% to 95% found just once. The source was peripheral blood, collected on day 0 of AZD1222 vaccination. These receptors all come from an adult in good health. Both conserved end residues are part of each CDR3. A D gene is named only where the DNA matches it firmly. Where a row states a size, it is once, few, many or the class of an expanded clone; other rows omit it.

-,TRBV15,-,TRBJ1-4,CATSERQTTTNEKLFF,TGTGCCACCAGCGAACGTCAAACGACAACTAATGAAAAACTGTTTTTT
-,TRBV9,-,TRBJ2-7,CASSITSGSGRDEQYF,TGTGCCAGCAGCATAACTTCAGGGAGCGGTCGCGACGAGCAGTACTTC
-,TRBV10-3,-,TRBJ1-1,CAISDRGNTEAFF,TGTGCCATCAGTGACCGCGGGAACACTGAAGCTTTCTTT
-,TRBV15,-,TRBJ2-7,CATGLLDPEAKGRYEQYF,TGTGCCACCGGACTCTTAGATCCCGAGGCTAAAGGAAGGTACGAGCAGTACTTC
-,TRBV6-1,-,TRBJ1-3,CASSEALLGRGNTIYF,TGTGCCAGCAGTGAAGCGCTTCTTGGCAGAGGAAACACCATATATTTT
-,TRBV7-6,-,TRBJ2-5,CASSLAETQYF,TGTGCCAGCAGCTTAGCAGAGACCCAGTACTTC
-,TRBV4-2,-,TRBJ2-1,CASSQGRTFTASNIGGQFF,TGTGCCAGCAGCCAAGGCCGGACCTTCACAGCGTCTAATATAGGGGGGCAGTTCTTC
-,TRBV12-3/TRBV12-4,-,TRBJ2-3,CASSFGGVDTQYF,TGTGCCAGCAGTTTTGGGGGTGTAGATACGCAGTATTTT
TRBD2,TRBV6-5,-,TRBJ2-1,CASTRELVGEQFF,TGTGCCAGCACGCGGGAGTTGGTGGGTGAGCAGTTCTTC
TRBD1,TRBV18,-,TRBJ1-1,CASSPIDRGTEAFF,TGTGCCAGCTCCCCAATTGACAGGGGCACTGAAGCTTTCTTT
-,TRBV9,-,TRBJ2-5,CASSVGIQETQYF,TGTGCCAGCAGCGTGGGGATTCAAGAGACCCAGTACTTC
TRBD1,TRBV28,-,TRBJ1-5,CASSFPKFDRASNQPQHF,TGTGCCAGCAGTTTCCCCAAATTCGACAGGGCAAGCAATCAGCCCCAGCATTTT
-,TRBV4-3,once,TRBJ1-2,CASSQGETETYGYTF,TGCGCCAGCAGCCAGGGAGAGACAGAAACCTATGGCTACACCTTC
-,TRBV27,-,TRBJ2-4,CASSLYGGFSKTKNIQYF,TGTGCCAGCAGTTTATATGGGGGATTCTCGAAAACCAAAAACATTCAGTACTTC
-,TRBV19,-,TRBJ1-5,CASSTGGRRGQPQHF,TGTGCCAGTAGTACTGGGGGGCGTAGGGGTCAGCCCCAGCATTTT
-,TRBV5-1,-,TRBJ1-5,CASSPTVASPNQPQHF,TGCGCCAGCAGTCCCACAGTGGCAAGCCCGAATCAGCCCCAGCATTTT
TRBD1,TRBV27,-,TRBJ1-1,CASRATGGTEAFF,TGTGCCAGCAGGGCGACAGGGGGCACTGAAGCTTTCTTT
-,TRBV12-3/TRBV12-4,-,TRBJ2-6,CAVRAGANVLTF,TGTGCCGTGAGAGCGGGGGCCAACGTCCTGACTTTC
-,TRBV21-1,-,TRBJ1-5,CASSKECLVSNQPQHF,TGTGCCAGCAGCAAAGAATGCTTGGTTAGCAATCAGCCCCAGCATTTT
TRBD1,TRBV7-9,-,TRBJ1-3,CASSPRQGLSGNTIYF,TGTGCCAGCAGCCCACGACAGGGGCTCTCTGGAAACACCATATATTTT
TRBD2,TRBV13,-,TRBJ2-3,CASSLPGLAGGPVDTQYF,TGTGCCAGCAGCTTACCGGGACTAGCGGGAGGGCCAGTAGATACGCAGTATTTT
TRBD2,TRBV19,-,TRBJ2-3,CASSIASGGFTDTQYF,TGTGCCAGTAGTATTGCTAGCGGGGGTTTCACAGATACGCAGTATTTT
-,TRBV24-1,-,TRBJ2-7,CATGAGSHEQYF,TGTGCCACCGGGGCAGGTAGCCACGAGCAGTACTTC
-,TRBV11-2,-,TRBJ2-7,CASSLGSHEQYF,TGTGCCAGCAGCTTAGGGAGCCACGAGCAGTACTTC
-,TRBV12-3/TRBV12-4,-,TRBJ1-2,CASSRAFGYTF,TGTGCCAGCAGTCGCGCCTTCGGCTACACCTTC
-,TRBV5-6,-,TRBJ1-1,CASSFTVRGTEAFF,TGTGCCAGCAGCTTTACCGTTCGGGGCACTGAAGCTTTCTTT
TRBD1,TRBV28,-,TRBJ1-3,CASTGTGESPGGNTIYF,TGTGCCAGCACAGGGACAGGGGAATCGCCCGGCGGAAACACCATATATTTT
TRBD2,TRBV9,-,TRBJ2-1,CASSPSGGAVNEQFF,TGTGCCAGCAGCCCTAGCGGGGGGGCCGTCAATGAGCAGTTCTTC
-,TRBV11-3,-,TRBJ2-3,CASSLRRYTDTQYF,TGTGCCAGCAGCTTGAGACGATACACAGATACGCAGTATTTT
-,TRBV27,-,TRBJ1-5,CASSFGGDQPQHF,TGTGCCAGCAGTTTTGGAGGGGATCAGCCCCAGCATTTT
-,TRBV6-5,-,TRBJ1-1,CASSLDGRLTEAFF,TGTGCCAGCAGTTTGGACGGTCGGCTAACTGAAGCTTTCTTT
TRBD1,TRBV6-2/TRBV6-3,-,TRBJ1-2,CASSYSAGGIYGYTF,TGTGCCAGCAGTTACTCGGCAGGGGGGATATATGGCTACACCTTC
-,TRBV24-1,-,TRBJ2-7,CATSEKSRPYEQYF,TGTGCCACCAGTGAAAAAAGTCGTCCCTACGAGCAGTACTTC
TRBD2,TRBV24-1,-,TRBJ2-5,CATSDLRSSGETQYF,TGTGCCACCAGTGATTTGCGGTCTAGCGGAGAGACCCAGTACTTC
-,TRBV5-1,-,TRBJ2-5,CASSPYSRGQETQYF,TGCGCCAGCAGCCCCTACAGCCGGGGGCAGGAGACCCAGTACTTC
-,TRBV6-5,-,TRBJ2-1,CASSYSGSFLLGQFF,TGTGCCAGCAGTTACTCCGGGTCCTTCTTACTGGGGCAGTTCTTC
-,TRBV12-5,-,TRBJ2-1,CAGQSLRNEQFF,TGTGCCGGACAGTCATTACGGAATGAGCAGTTCTTC
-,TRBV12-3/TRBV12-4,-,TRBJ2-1,CASSPMGQQFF,TGTGCCAGCAGTCCCATGGGGCAGCAGTTCTTC
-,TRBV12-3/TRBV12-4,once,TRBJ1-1,CASSRALGTEAFF,TGTGCCAGCTCGCGGGCTCTGGGAACTGAAGCTTTCTTT
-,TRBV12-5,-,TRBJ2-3,CASAPRGTSDTQYF,TGTGCTAGTGCCCCGAGGGGCACTTCAGATACGCAGTATTTT
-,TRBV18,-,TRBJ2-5,CASSLRPLGETQYF,TGTGCCAGCTCACTAAGACCCCTAGGTGAGACCCAGTACTTC
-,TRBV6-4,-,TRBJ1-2,CASSVRVYGYTF,TGTGCCAGCAGTGTTCGTGTCTATGGCTACACCTTC
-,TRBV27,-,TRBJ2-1,CATLRTDSKGNEQFF,TGTGCCACCCTGCGGACGGACAGCAAAGGCAATGAGCAGTTCTTC
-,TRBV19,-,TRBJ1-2,CASSITQYGYTF,TGTGCCAGTAGTATTACCCAGTATGGCTACACCTTC
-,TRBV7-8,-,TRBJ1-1,CASSAVDSFNTEAFF,TGTGCCAGCAGCGCCGTGGACAGTTTTAACACTGAAGCTTTCTTT
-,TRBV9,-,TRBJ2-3,CASSVEGRGDTQYF,TGTGCCAGCAGCGTAGAAGGAAGGGGCGATACGCAGTATTTT
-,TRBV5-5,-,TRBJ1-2,CASSLEAKNFYGYTF,TGTGCCAGCAGCTTGGAGGCGAAGAACTTCTATGGCTACACCTTC
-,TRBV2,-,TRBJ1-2,CASSVWGTPNYGYTF,TGTGCCAGCAGTGTGTGGGGGACCCCTAACTATGGCTACACCTTC
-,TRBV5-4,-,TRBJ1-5,CASSLERQNQPQHF,TGTGCCAGCAGCTTAGAACGGCAAAATCAGCCCCAGCATTTT
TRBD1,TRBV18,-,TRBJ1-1,CASSPLQGGNTEAFF,TGTGCCAGCTCACCACTCCAGGGGGGGAACACTGAAGCTTTCTTT
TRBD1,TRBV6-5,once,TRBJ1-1,CASRGTAVEAFF,TGTGCCAGCAGGGGGACAGCTGTTGAAGCTTTCTTT
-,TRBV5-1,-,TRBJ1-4,CASSLVGGEKLFF,TGCGCCAGCAGCTTGGTTGGGGGTGAAAAACTGTTTTTT
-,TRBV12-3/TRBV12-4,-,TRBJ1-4,CASNLNEKLFF,TGTGCCAGCAACTTGAATGAAAAACTGTTTTTT
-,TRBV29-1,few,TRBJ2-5,CSVDIGETQYF,TGCAGCGTTGATATTGGAGAGACCCAGTACTTC
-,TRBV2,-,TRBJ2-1,CASSGYNEQFF,TGTGCCAGCAGCGGTTACAATGAGCAGTTCTTC
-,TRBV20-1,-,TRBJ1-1,CSASREGAFF,TGCAGTGCTAGTCGGGAAGGCGCTTTCTTT
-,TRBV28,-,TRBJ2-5,CASSLVGRSGRETQYF,TGTGCCAGCAGTCTCGTGGGGAGATCGGGGAGAGAGACCCAGTACTTC